This T cell receptor beta chain was documented in a study of tumor-infiltrating lymphocytes in oesophageal squamous cell carcinoma. TCRdb called the PCR reads again in MiXCR, with one record for every CDR3 protein. The profile shows over 15,000 distinct CDR3 sequences, around 40% of them singletons. J was trimmed by 4 bases and V by 5 bases; bases with no gene match: 5. CDR3 length: 15 amino acids. Looked up from germline, CDR1 is SGHNT and CDR2 is YENEEA. At least ten counts were recorded for this clonotype. This sequence originates from a male donor with esophageal squamous cell carcinoma. The chain links TRBV11-3 to TRBJ2-3; TRBD2 aligns across 11 bases. The sequenced material came from blood. CDR3 coding DNA: TGTGCCAGCAGCCCGGGACTAGCGGATTCAGATACGCAGTATTTT. Its translation is CASSPGLADSDTQYF.